The rows below give T cell receptor beta chains drawn from one sample of a study of blood T cells in healthy people across ages. In TCRdb, the 5' RACE reads were re-called with MiXCR into one record per CDR3 protein. The data show 800,000 to 950,000 distinct CDR3 sequences, with around 48% seen just once and roughly an eighth held by the top ten. What was sequenced was blood. Every receptor here comes from a man aged 30 to 39 in good health. Both conserved end residues are part of each CDR3. The order of the fields is J gene, V gene, clone size, D gene, CDR3 DNA, CDR3 protein. D genes are given only for firm matches. Only some rows state a clone size, as once, few, many or a class for expanded clones.

J gene: TRBJ1-6; V gene: TRBV10-3; clone size: few; D gene: -; CDR3 DNA: TGTGCCATCAGTGGGAGTCGAGGAACGGATAATTCACCCCTCCACTTT; CDR3 protein: CAISGSRGTDNSPLHF
J gene: TRBJ2-3; V gene: TRBV7-2; clone size: -; D gene: TRBD2; CDR3 DNA: TGTGCCAGCAGCTTGGGGGGACTAGGAGCAGATACGCAGTATTTT; CDR3 protein: CASSLGGLGADTQYF
J gene: TRBJ2-7; V gene: TRBV6-1; clone size: few; D gene: -; CDR3 DNA: TGTGCCAGCAGTGAAGAGGCTATGGGCGAGCAGTACTTC; CDR3 protein: CASSEEAMGEQYF
J gene: TRBJ2-3; V gene: TRBV29-1; clone size: few; D gene: TRBD2; CDR3 DNA: TGCAGCGTGGGACTAGCGGACGATAAAGATACGCAGTATTTT; CDR3 protein: CSVGLADDKDTQYF
J gene: TRBJ2-4; V gene: TRBV7-2; clone size: once; D gene: -; CDR3 DNA: TGTGCCAGCAGCTTAGTTAACACAGGGCAAGCCAAAAACATTCAGTACTTC; CDR3 protein: CASSLVNTGQAKNIQYF
J gene: TRBJ1-2; V gene: TRBV3-1; clone size: few; D gene: TRBD1; CDR3 DNA: TGTGCCAGCAGCCCCAAACCCGACAGGGTCCATGGCTACACCTTC; CDR3 protein: CASSPKPDRVHGYTF
J gene: TRBJ2-5; V gene: TRBV6-5; clone size: -; D gene: -; CDR3 DNA: TGTGCCAGCAGTTACAAGATGATTGGGGTTTCGGAGACCCAGTACTTC; CDR3 protein: CASSYKMIGVSETQYF
J gene: TRBJ2-2; V gene: TRBV4-3; clone size: -; D gene: TRBD2; CDR3 DNA: TGCGCCAGCAGCCAAGATATCGGGGGGGCCACCGGGGAGCTGTTTTTT; CDR3 protein: CASSQDIGGATGELFF
J gene: TRBJ2-3; V gene: TRBV9; clone size: -; D gene: TRBD2; CDR3 DNA: TGTGCCAGCAGCGCAAAACTAGCGCCCACTAGCACAGATACGCAGTATTTT; CDR3 protein: CASSAKLAPTSTDTQYF
J gene: TRBJ2-7; V gene: TRBV6-5; clone size: many; D gene: -; CDR3 DNA: TGTGCCAGCAGCTCCAGGGGAAACGAGCAGTACTTC; CDR3 protein: CASSSRGNEQYF
J gene: TRBJ1-4; V gene: TRBV5-1; clone size: few; D gene: -; CDR3 DNA: TGCGCCAGCAGCCGTGGGGGCGGAACTAATGAAAAACTGTTTTTT; CDR3 protein: CASSRGGGTNEKLFF
J gene: TRBJ2-3; V gene: TRBV14; clone size: once; D gene: TRBD2; CDR3 DNA: TGTGCCAGCAGCCAAGGACTAGCGGGGGACCCTTGGGATACGCAGTATTTT; CDR3 protein: CASSQGLAGDPWDTQYF
J gene: TRBJ2-3; V gene: TRBV14; clone size: -; D gene: TRBD1; CDR3 DNA: TGTGCCAGCAGCCTAGCCGGGACAGGGGGAACAGATACGCAGTATTTT; CDR3 protein: CASSLAGTGGTDTQYF
J gene: TRBJ2-3; V gene: TRBV27; clone size: many; D gene: TRBD1; CDR3 DNA: TGTGCCAGCACCCCCGGGACAGGGGGTAGAGATACGCAGTATTTT; CDR3 protein: CASTPGTGGRDTQYF
J gene: TRBJ2-1; V gene: TRBV12-3/TRBV12-4; clone size: few; D gene: TRBD1; CDR3 DNA: TGTGCCAGCAGTTGGGTTACAGGGGGTGGGGAGGAGCAGTTCTTC; CDR3 protein: CASSWVTGGGEEQFF
J gene: TRBJ2-7; V gene: TRBV6-2/TRBV6-3; clone size: few; D gene: TRBD1; CDR3 DNA: TGTGCCAGCAGAGTAAATGGACAGGGGTCATACGAGCAGTACTTC; CDR3 protein: CASRVNGQGSYEQYF
J gene: TRBJ1-2; V gene: TRBV27; clone size: -; D gene: TRBD1; CDR3 DNA: TGTGCCAGCAGGGGATCAGGGGGCGGAGGCTACACCTTC; CDR3 protein: CASRGSGGGGYTF
J gene: TRBJ1-1; V gene: TRBV7-6; clone size: -; D gene: -; CDR3 DNA: TGTGCCAGCAGCCCCGGTATCCGACCATACACTGAAGCTTTCTTT; CDR3 protein: CASSPGIRPYTEAFF
J gene: TRBJ2-7; V gene: TRBV4-1; clone size: -; D gene: -; CDR3 DNA: TGCGCCAGCAGCCAGCGGGACAGCTCCTACGGGCAGTACTTC; CDR3 protein: CASSQRDSSYGQYF
J gene: TRBJ1-5; V gene: TRBV20-1; clone size: -; D gene: TRBD1; CDR3 DNA: TGCAGTGCTCAGAGCAGGGGGCGCAGGGTCAATCAGCCCCAGCATTTT; CDR3 protein: CSAQSRGRRVNQPQHF
J gene: TRBJ1-6; V gene: TRBV6-1; clone size: -; D gene: -; CDR3 DNA: TGTGCCAGCAGAACCGGGACACAGAACTCCTATAATTCACCCCTCCACTTT; CDR3 protein: CASRTGTQNSYNSPLHF
J gene: TRBJ2-7; V gene: TRBV7-8; clone size: -; D gene: -; CDR3 DNA: TGTGCCAGCAGCTTAGATTACGGGGTTTACGAGCAGTACTTC; CDR3 protein: CASSLDYGVYEQYF
J gene: TRBJ1-1; V gene: TRBV9; clone size: -; D gene: -; CDR3 DNA: TGTGCCAGCAGCGTAACAGGACTGGGCACTGAAGCTTTCTTT; CDR3 protein: CASSVTGLGTEAFF
J gene: TRBJ2-3; V gene: TRBV24-1; clone size: -; D gene: -; CDR3 DNA: TGTGCCACCAGTGATTTTGACAGGACCGGCACAGATACGCAGTATTTT; CDR3 protein: CATSDFDRTGTDTQYF
J gene: TRBJ2-3; V gene: TRBV6-2/TRBV6-3; clone size: -; D gene: -; CDR3 DNA: TGTGCCAGCAGTTACTCGGGCCTTGGGGTTACGCAGTATTTT; CDR3 protein: CASSYSGLGVTQYF
J gene: TRBJ2-1; V gene: TRBV6-2/TRBV6-3; clone size: few; D gene: TRBD2; CDR3 DNA: TGTGCCAGCGTACTAGCGGGGGGCTACAATGAGCAGTTCTTC; CDR3 protein: CASVLAGGYNEQFF
J gene: TRBJ2-7; V gene: TRBV27; clone size: -; D gene: -; CDR3 DNA: TGTGCCAGCAGTTTGTACGCTGGACCGATAGCTACGAGCTCCTACGAGCAGTACTTC; CDR3 protein: CASSLYAGPIATSSYEQYF
J gene: TRBJ2-1; V gene: TRBV6-5; clone size: -; D gene: -; CDR3 DNA: TGTGCCAGCAGTCATTCGGGACCCGAAAGCTCCTACAATGAGCAGTTCTTC; CDR3 protein: CASSHSGPESSYNEQFF
J gene: TRBJ1-2; V gene: TRBV6-2/TRBV6-3; clone size: few; D gene: -; CDR3 DNA: TGTGCCAGCAGTTACCTCCCGGTTAACTATGGCTACACCTTC; CDR3 protein: CASSYLPVNYGYTF